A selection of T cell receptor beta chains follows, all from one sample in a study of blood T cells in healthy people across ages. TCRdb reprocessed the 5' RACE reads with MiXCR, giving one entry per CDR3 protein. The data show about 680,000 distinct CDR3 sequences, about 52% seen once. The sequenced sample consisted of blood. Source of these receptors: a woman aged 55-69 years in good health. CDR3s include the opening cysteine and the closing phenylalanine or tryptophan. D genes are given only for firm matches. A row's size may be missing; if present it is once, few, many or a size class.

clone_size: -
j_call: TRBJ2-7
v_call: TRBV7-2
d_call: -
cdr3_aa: CASSFGPRDEQYF
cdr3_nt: TGTGCCAGCAGTTTCGGACCGCGGGACGAGCAGTACTTC

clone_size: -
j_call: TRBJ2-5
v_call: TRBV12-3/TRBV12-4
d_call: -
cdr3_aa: CASSWGRRQETQYF
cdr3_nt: TGTGCCAGCAGTTGGGGAAGAAGACAAGAGACCCAGTACTTC

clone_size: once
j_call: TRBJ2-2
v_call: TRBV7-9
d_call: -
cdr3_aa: CASSPLGMNTGELFF
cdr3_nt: TGTGCCAGCAGCCCCTTGGGGATGAACACCGGGGAGCTGTTTTTT

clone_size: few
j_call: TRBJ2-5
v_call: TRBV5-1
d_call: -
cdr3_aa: CASSLGGNGAQYF
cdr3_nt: TGCGCCAGCAGCTTGGGGGGAAATGGGGCCCAGTACTTC

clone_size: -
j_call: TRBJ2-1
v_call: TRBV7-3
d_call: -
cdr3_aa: CASSRTTQPYNEQFF
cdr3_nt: TGTGCCAGCAGCCGGACTACCCAACCTTACAATGAGCAGTTCTTC

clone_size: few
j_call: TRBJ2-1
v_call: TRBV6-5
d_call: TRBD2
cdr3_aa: CASSYLAREGDEQFF
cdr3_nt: TGTGCCAGCAGTTACCTGGCCCGGGAGGGCGATGAGCAGTTCTTC

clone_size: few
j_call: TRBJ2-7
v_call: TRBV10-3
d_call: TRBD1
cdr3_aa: CAIRRTGDYEQYF
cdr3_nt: TGTGCCATCCGCAGGACAGGGGACTACGAGCAGTACTTC

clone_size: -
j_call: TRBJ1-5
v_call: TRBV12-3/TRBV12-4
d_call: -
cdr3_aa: CASRKQGQGSQPQHF
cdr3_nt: TGTGCCAGCAGGAAACAGGGCCAGGGGAGTCAGCCCCAGCATTTT

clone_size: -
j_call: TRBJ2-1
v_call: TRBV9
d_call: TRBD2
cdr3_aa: CASSVDGGVYNEQFF
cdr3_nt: TGTGCCAGCAGCGTAGACGGGGGGGTCTACAATGAGCAGTTCTTC

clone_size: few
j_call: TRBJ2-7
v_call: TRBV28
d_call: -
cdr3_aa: CASSLRTGPPLEQYF
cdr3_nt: TGTGCCAGCAGTTTACGGACGGGACCCCCCCTCGAGCAGTACTTC